The rows below give T cell receptor beta chains drawn from one sample of a study of brain T cells in children with intractable seizures. The repertoire was sequenced with immunoSEQ multiplex PCR; TCRdb's copy has only in-frame clones and lacks some. The sample consists of about 110,000 clones, 90% to 95% of them appearing once. The sequenced sample was peripheral blood, obtained at surgery. The source of these receptors is a boy younger than two with hemimegalencephaly and intractable seizures. The CDR3 runs from the conserved cysteine through the conserved F or W. The order of the fields is clone size, J gene, D gene, V gene, CDR3 protein, CDR3 DNA. The D gene is left open where the match is weak. Clone size, where shown, is once, few, many, or a class for clones that have expanded.

>once|TRBJ2-2|NA|TRBV21-1
CASSSRGTSGRPLNTGELFF
TGTGCCAGCAGCTCGAGGGGGACTAGCGGGAGGCCTTTGAACACCGGGGAGCTGTTTTTT
>NA|TRBJ2-1|TRBD2|TRBV5-5
CASSLQGLAVNEQFF
TGTGCCAGCAGCTTGCAGGGACTAGCCGTCAATGAGCAGTTCTTC
>once|TRBJ2-3|NA|TRBV15
CATSRVADTQYF
TGTGCCACCAGCAGAGTGGCGGATACGCAGTATTTT
>NA|TRBJ1-3|TRBD1|TRBV19
CASGTGTGAGNTIYF
TGTGCCAGTGGCACCGGGACAGGGGCAGGAAACACCATATATTTT
>once|TRBJ1-3|NA|TRBV5-1
CASSSTGLSGNTIYF
TGCGCCAGCAGTTCTACAGGGTTAAGTGGAAACACCATATATTTT
>NA|TRBJ1-2|TRBD1|TRBV28
CASNHRGPNYGYTF
TGTGCCAGCAACCACAGGGGACCCAACTATGGCTACACCTTC
>NA|TRBJ2-6|NA|TRBV5-5
CASSLAVARVGANVLTF
TGTGCCAGCAGCTTGGCAGTGGCGAGGGTCGGGGCCAACGTCCTGACTTTC
>NA|TRBJ2-1|NA|TRBV11-3
CASSTFERDNEQFF
TGTGCCAGCAGCACCTTTGAGCGGGACAATGAGCAGTTCTTC
>NA|TRBJ2-3|TRBD2|TRBV7-2
CASSLRGGAGRATQYF
TGTGCCAGCAGCTTGAGGGGTGGAGCGGGACGTGCTACGCAGTATTTT
>NA|TRBJ2-4|NA|TRBV7-2
CASSLAIWVGKNIQYF
TGTGCCAGCAGCTTAGCGATTTGGGTTGGCAAAAACATTCAGTACTTC
>NA|TRBJ2-1|NA|TRBV3-1/TRBV3-2
CASSPVRGLGNEQFF
TGTGCCAGCAGCCCTGTGCGGGGGCTTGGCAATGAGCAGTTCTTC
>NA|TRBJ2-5|TRBD1|TRBV19
CASSTGTGKRETQYF
TGTGCCAGTAGTACCGGGACAGGGAAACGGGAGACCCAGTACTTC
>few|TRBJ1-5|TRBD1|TRBV19
CASSSIGQGADQPQHF
TGTGCCAGTAGCAGTATCGGACAGGGGGCTGATCAGCCCCAGCATTTT
>NA|TRBJ2-3|NA|TRBV3-1/TRBV3-2
CASSSRLEGPTDTQYF
TGTGCCAGCAGCAGCAGACTAGAGGGCCCCACAGATACGCAGTATTTT
>NA|TRBJ2-1|NA|TRBV9
CASSRTGTGPNNEQFF
TGTGCCAGCAGCCGCACCGGGACTGGCCCCAACAATGAGCAGTTCTTC
>NA|TRBJ2-1|NA|TRBV4-1
CASSLLTLGSNEQFF
TGCGCCAGCAGCCTTCTCACGTTGGGGTCAAATGAGCAGTTCTTC
>NA|TRBJ2-5|NA|TRBV29-1
CSVVRGSMETQYF
TGCAGCGTCGTCAGGGGAAGTATGGAGACCCAGTACTTC
>NA|TRBJ2-7|TRBD1|TRBV25-1
CASSPTGTYEQYF
TGTGCCAGCAGTCCGACAGGGACCTACGAGCAGTACTTC
>NA|TRBJ2-7|TRBD2|TRBV10-3
CAISSLTSGGSYEQYF
TGTGCCATCAGTTCCCTTACTAGCGGAGGTTCCTACGAGCAGTACTTC
>NA|TRBJ2-7|NA|TRBV14
CASSSKPGSEQYF
TGTGCCAGCAGTTCCAAACCAGGGAGCGAGCAGTACTTC
>NA|TRBJ2-7|NA|TRBV6-5
CASSYLPSGGEQYF
TGTGCCAGCAGTTACCTGCCTTCCGGAGGCGAGCAGTACTTC
>once|TRBJ2-1|NA|TRBV7-9
CASSLGWGYNEQFF
TGTGCCAGCAGCTTAGGGTGGGGGTACAATGAGCAGTTCTTC
>once|TRBJ2-7|TRBD1|TRBV4-2
CASSLRLGTGAYEQYF
TGTGCCAGCAGCCTCCGCCTCGGGACAGGGGCATACGAGCAGTACTTC
>NA|TRBJ1-5|NA|TRBV6-5
CASNTGLQPQHF
TGTGCCAGCAATACAGGTCTTCAGCCCCAGCATTTT
>once|TRBJ1-2|NA|TRBV6-5
CASTLDGVYGYTF
TGTGCCAGCACCCTCGACGGGGTCTATGGCTACACCTTC
>NA|TRBJ2-3|TRBD2|TRBV25-1
CASSEGLAGAIDTQYF
TGTGCCAGCAGTGAAGGCCTAGCGGGAGCTATAGATACGCAGTATTTT
>NA|TRBJ2-3|TRBD2|TRBV7-3
CASSSGLAGPDTQYF
TGTGCCAGCAGCTCGGGACTAGCGGGACCAGATACGCAGTATTTT
>once|TRBJ2-7|TRBD2|TRBV29-1
CSVAPSGSGEQYF
TGCAGCGTTGCCCCTAGCGGGAGTGGGGAGCAGTACTTC